Sequencing of this T cell receptor (beta chain) was carried out in a study of PD-L1 blockade in urothelial cancer. For the study at large: T cell content in blood samples showed a median of 141,255. Study findings and constraints: Patients with durable benefit had greater blood expansion of tumor-associated TCR clones 3 weeks into treatment.

Time point: peripheral blood 6 weeks after treatment start. Each patient gave between 1 and 8 samples of peripheral blood mononuclear cells, which were collected pretreatment and during treatment. To note about this clone: Antigen: not known.

The data were produced by immunoSEQ multiplex PCR, yet TCRdb's version contains in-frame clones alone and is incomplete. The sample records tens of thousands of clones, 91% being singletons. Germline V gives CDR1 LNHDA, CDR2 SQIVND (reference sequence). CDR3 length: 16 amino acids. V shed 6 bases, J shed 2 bases, and the junction held 11 bases outside the gene matches. The sequence was obtained from a man aged 65-85 years with urothelial cancer. V gene TRBV19 combines with J gene TRBJ2-5; 8 bases map to TRBD2. The specimen was PBMCs, collected around atezolizumab (anti-PD-L1) treatment. Here the CDR3 DNA reads TGTGCCAGTAGGCGGACTAGCCTTGTACCTCAAGAGACCCAGTACTTC. Residues: CASRRTSLVPQETQYF.